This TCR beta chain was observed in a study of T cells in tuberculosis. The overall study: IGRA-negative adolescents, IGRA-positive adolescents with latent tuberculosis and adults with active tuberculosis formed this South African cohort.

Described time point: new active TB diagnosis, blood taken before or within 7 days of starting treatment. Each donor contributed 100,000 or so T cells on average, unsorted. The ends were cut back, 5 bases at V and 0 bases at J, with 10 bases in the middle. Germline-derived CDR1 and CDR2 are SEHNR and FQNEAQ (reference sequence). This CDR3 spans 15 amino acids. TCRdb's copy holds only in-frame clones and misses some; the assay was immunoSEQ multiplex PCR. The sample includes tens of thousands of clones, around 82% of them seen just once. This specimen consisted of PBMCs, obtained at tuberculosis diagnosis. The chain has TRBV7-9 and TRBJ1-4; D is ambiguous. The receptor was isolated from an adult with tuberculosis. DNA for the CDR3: TGTGCCAGCAGCCCCCAGGCCGCAACTAATGAAAAACTGTTTTTT. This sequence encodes CASSPQAATNEKLFF.